This T cell receptor (beta chain) comes out of a study of technical replicates of blood from a handful of donors. Germline assignment: CDR1 SGHRS and CDR2 YFSETQ. The CDR3 has 16 amino acids. The junction had 7 bases not matched to a gene; V was cut back by 3 bases and J by 1 base. This clone showed up just once. TCRdb's table, derived via immunoSEQ multiplex PCR, lists solely in-frame clones and lacks some. Of about 84,000 clones in the sample, 85% to 95% were seen once. Material for sequencing was T cells isolated from PBMCs. J is TRBJ2-3 and V is TRBV5-1, with 8 bases that match TRBD2. The receptor's source is a human donor in good health. CDR3 in amino acids: CASSSTISGGTDTQYF. The CDR3 DNA follows: TGCGCCAGCAGCTCGACCATTAGCGGGGGCACAGATACGCAGTATTTT.